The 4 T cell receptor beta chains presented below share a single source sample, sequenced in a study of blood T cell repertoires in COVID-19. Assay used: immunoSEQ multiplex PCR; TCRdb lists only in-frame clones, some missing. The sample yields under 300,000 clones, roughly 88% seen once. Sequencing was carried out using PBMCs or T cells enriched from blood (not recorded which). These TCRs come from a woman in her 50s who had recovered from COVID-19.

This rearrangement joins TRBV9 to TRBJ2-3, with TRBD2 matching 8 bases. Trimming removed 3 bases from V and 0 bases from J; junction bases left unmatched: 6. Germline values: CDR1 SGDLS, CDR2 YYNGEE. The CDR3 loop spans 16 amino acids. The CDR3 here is CASSALADLSTDTQYF. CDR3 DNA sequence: TGTGCCAGCAGCGCACTAGCGGATCTTAGCACAGATACGCAGTATTTT. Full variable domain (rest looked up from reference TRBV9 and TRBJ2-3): DSGVTQTPKHLITATGQRVTLRCSPRSGDLSVYWYQQSLDQGLQFLIQYYNGEERAKGNILERFSAQQFPDLHSELNLSSLELGDSALYFCASSALADLSTDTQYFGPGTRLTVL.

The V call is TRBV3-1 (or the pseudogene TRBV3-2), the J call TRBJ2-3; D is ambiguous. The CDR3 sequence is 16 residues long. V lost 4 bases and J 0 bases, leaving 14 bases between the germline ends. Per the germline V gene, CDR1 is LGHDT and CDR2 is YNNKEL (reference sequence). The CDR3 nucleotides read TGTGCCAGCAGCCTACGACACCTACCTAGCACAGATACGCAGTATTTT. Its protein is CASSLRHLPSTDTQYF.

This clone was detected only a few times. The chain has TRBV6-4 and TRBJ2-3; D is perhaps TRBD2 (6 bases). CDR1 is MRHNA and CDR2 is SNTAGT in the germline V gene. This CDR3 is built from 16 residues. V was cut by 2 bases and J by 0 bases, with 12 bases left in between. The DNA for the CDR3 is TGTGCCAGCAGTGACCAAAGCGGGTCTAGCACAGATACGCAGTATTTT. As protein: CASSDQSGSSTDTQYF.

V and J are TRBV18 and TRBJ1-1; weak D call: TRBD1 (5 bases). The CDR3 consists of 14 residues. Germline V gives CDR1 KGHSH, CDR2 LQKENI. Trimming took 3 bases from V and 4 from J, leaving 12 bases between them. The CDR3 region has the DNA TGTGCCAGCTCACCGGACACGGTGGGCACTGAAGCTTTCTTT. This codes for CASSPDTVGTEAFF.